The clone carrying this T cell receptor beta chain occurred once. The data were taken from a study of T cells after yellow fever vaccination. On the study more broadly: When fractions had low cell numbers, they were prepared with SMART-Seq v4 Ultra Low Input.

V was cut by 7 bases and J by 4 bases, with 19 bases left in between. This CDR3 has 16 amino acids. MiXCR was run by TCRdb on the 5' RACE reads, yielding one entry per CDR3 protein. The sample lists 400,000 to 650,000 distinct CDR3 sequences, around a fifth seen once, with 15% to 20% in the top ten. The rearrangement joins TRBV12-3 or TRBV12-4 to TRBJ2-2, with a possible D match to TRBD2 (5 bases). The clonotype originates from a man between 18 and 29 years old who received the YFV17D yellow fever vaccine. The specimen was PBMCs, collected approximately 22 days after the first yellow fever vaccination. In DNA, the CDR3 is TGTGCCAGCACCCCTGGGGAGAGGAGGTCCACCGGGGAGCTGTTTTTT. It translates to CASTPGERRSTGELFF.